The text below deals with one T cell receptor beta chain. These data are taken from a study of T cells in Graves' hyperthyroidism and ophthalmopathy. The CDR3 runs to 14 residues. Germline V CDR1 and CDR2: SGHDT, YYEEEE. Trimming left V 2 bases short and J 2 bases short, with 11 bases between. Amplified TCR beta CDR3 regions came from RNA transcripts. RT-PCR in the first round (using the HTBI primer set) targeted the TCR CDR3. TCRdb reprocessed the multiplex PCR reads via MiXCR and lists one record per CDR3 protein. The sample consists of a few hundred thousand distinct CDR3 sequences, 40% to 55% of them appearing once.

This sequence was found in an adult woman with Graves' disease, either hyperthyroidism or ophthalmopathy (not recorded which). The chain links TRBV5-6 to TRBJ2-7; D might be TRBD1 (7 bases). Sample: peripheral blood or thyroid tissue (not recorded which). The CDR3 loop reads CASSFQGEAYEQYF. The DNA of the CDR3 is TGTGCCAGCAGCTTTCAGGGGGAGGCCTACGAGCAGTACTTC.